This T cell receptor (beta chain) emerged from a study of graft-versus-host responses after intestinal transplantation. Study details: Recipients had transplants, and these were multivisceral, liver-intestinal, or isolated intestinal. Each patient got anti-thymocyte globulin induction, then tacrolimus and steroids for about 3 years. Study-wide results and limits: Circulating GvH clone levels at their peak were associated with HvG declines (early post-transplant). Ileal or blood samples showed some GvH clones first, and such clones were also found in recipient marrow.

CDR3 size: 19 residues. Trimming shortened V by 1 base and J by 2 bases, and 18 bases separated the two germline ends. The germline V gene encodes CDR1 SEHNR and CDR2 FQNEAQ (reference sequence). Concerning this clone: Antigen specificity is unknown.

Sequencing used immunoSEQ multiplex PCR; TCRdb keeps in-frame clones, though not all of them. This sample has 6,500 to 9,500 clones; 85% to 95% occur once, and the top ten carry approximately 1.5%. V is TRBV7-9 and J is TRBJ1-6; tentative D call: TRBD1 (6 bases). This receptor was identified in a human patient who received an intestinal transplant, so some T cells may come from the graft donor. The sequenced sample was PBMCs, obtained 30 to 31 days after intestinal transplant. The CDR3 sequence is CASSLVVGGAWTYNSPLHF. For the CDR3, the DNA is TGTGCCAGCAGCTTAGTCGTCGGGGGGGCGTGGACCTATAATTCACCCCTCCACTTT.